The 8 T cell receptor beta chains listed next were all sequenced from one sample in a study of identical twins. A single record per CDR3 protein comes from TCRdb applying MiXCR to the 5' RACE reads. Of about 530,000 distinct CDR3 sequences in the sample, approximately 20% are singletons; the top ten hold about 0.5%. This same sample was also taken into another study, of yellow fever vaccine responses in identical twins.

The sequenced sample consisted of CD4+ T cells sorted from blood. The receptors come from a woman aged 18-30 years in good health.

The table lists this clonotype with a few counts. V is TRBV29-1 and J is TRBJ2-5, with 7 nucleotides matching TRBD1. The ends lost 6 bases at V and 1 base at J; junction bases unmatched: 5. Germline CDR1 reads SQVTM; CDR2 reads ANQGSEA. This CDR3 contains 13 residues. Here the CDR3 reads CSVRRGFQETQYF. As DNA, the CDR3 is TGCAGCGTACGCAGGGGGTTCCAAGAGACCCAGTACTTC.

This clonotype appeared many times. V gene TRBV5-1 combines with J gene TRBJ2-5; the D is unclear. Germline CDR1 is SGHRS and CDR2 is YFSETQ. V was pared by 0 bases and J by 4 bases, with 7 bases between. The CDR3 has 13 residues. This chain's CDR3 is CASSLGGTETQYF. The DNA of the CDR3 is TGCGCCAGCAGCTTGGGGGGTACAGAGACCCAGTACTTC.

The chain couples TRBV5-6 to TRBJ2-3; 7 nucleotides match TRBD1. CDR3 size: 14 residues. V shed 4 bases, J shed 4 bases, and the junction held 6 bases outside the gene matches. Germline loops: CDR1 SGHDT, CDR2 YYEEEE. CDR3 residues: CASSRQGWADTQYF. Here the CDR3 DNA reads TGTGCCAGCAGCAGACAGGGTTGGGCAGATACGCAGTATTTT.

This clonotype was detected a few times. The chain links TRBV20-1 to TRBJ2-1, with 11 bases lining up with TRBD2. The ends lost 1 base at V and 0 bases at J; junction bases unmatched: 8. Germline CDR1 DFQATT, CDR2 SNEGSKA (reference sequence). The CDR3 has 18 amino acids. CDR3 amino acids: CSARVLAGGVSSYNEQFF. CDR3 bases: TGCAGTGCTAGAGTCCTAGCGGGGGGCGTAAGCTCCTACAATGAGCAGTTCTTC.

This sequence joins TRBV3-1 and TRBJ2-7; D is perhaps TRBD1 (8 bases). CDR3 length: 13 amino acids. CDR1 is LGHDT and CDR2 is YNNKEL in the germline V gene (reference sequence). Trimming took off 2 bases at V and 7 bases at J, with 12 bases between the two ends. The CDR3 coding sequence is TGTGCCAGCAGCCAACAACAGGGGGGGGAGCAGTACTTC. Translated: CASSQQQGGEQYF.

The chain carries TRBV7-9 and TRBJ2-2, with 8 bases matching TRBD1. Germline CDR1 and CDR2: SEHNR and FQNEAQ (reference sequence). The ends lost 5 bases at V and 1 base at J; junction bases unmatched: 6. The CDR3 contains 16 residues. The CDR3 region has the DNA TGTGCCAGCAGCCCCTATGGGACAGGGAACACCGGGGAGCTGTTTTTT. Its translation is CASSPYGTGNTGELFF.

This clonotype was found a few times. V usage is TRBV6-1 and J usage is TRBJ2-1; 12 nucleotides line up with TRBD2. J was trimmed by 6 bases and V by 4 bases; bases with no gene match: 7. Per germline, CDR1 MNHNS and CDR2 SASEGT. This CDR3 has 16 residues. The CDR3 spells CASSAAGTSGLNEQFF. The CDR3, as DNA: TGTGCCAGCAGTGCAGCCGGGACTAGCGGGCTCAATGAGCAGTTCTTC.

This clonotype was counted a few times. V gene TRBV20-1 combines with J gene TRBJ2-1; 10 bases map to TRBD2. V trimming: 6 bases; J trimming: 8 bases; junction bases outside the gene matches: 10. The CDR3 length is 14 residues. Germline values: CDR1 DFQATT, CDR2 SNEGSKA (reference sequence). This chain's CDR3 is CSASGLAGVHEQFF. The CDR3 DNA is TGCAGTGCAAGCGGTCTAGCGGGAGTCCATGAGCAGTTCTTC.